The T cell receptor (beta chain) under discussion was sequenced for a study of OX40 agonist ivuxolimab in advanced cancers. Study at large: Ivuxolimab, an antibody that agonizes OX40 (CD134), was administered to the patients. Overall study results and limits: The specificity for antigen of the expanded peripheral T cells was not determined.

The assay was immunoSEQ multiplex PCR, and TCRdb's table has in-frame clones only and misses some. The sample yields about 76,000 clones, roughly 88% seen once. This clone occurred once. Its antigen is not known. Patients were excluded for autoimmune disease history or systemic immunosuppression. In germline, CDR1 is SGHVS, CDR2 FNYEAQ. The CDR3 loop spans 14 amino acids. V was pared by 4 bases and J by 5 bases, with 7 bases of the junction left unmatched. This clonotype originated in an adult with an advanced solid tumor such as melanoma, head and neck, liver or kidney cancer. This specimen consisted of CD4+ or CD8+ T cells sorted from blood, obtained in a trial of the OX40 agonist ivuxolimab. The chain combines TRBV7-6 with TRBJ2-5; 7 bases are a match to TRBD2. DNA for the CDR3: TGTGCCAGCAGCTCACCCTTGGGGGGGGAGACCCAGTACTTC. Translating gives CASSSPLGGETQYF.